A selection of T cell receptor beta chains follows, all from one sample in a study of CD8 T cells in Susac syndrome. TCRdb passed the immunoSEQ multiplex PCR reads through MiXCR, listing each CDR3 protein once. The table records some 180,000 distinct CDR3 sequences, roughly 94% of them present only once. Sequencing was done on a sample of CD4+ T cells from PBMCs. The receptors here all came from a human donor with Susac syndrome. The CDR3 runs from the conserved cysteine through the conserved F or W. Fields, in order: V gene, J gene, D gene, CDR3 protein. D genes are given only for firm matches.

TRBV27,TRBJ1-2,.,CASSPVGSLNYGYTF
TRBV4-3,TRBJ2-1,.,CEWAGRGGRDLYNEQFF
TRBV2,TRBJ2-5,.,CASRKADQETQYF
TRBV28,TRBJ2-5,.,CASSLAGSSPRETQYF
TRBV20-1,TRBJ2-7,.,CSATRHTSYEQYF
TRBV7-6,TRBJ2-3,TRBD2,CASSSQGLVDTQYF
TRBV21-1,TRBJ2-7,.,CASSKARGPEQYF
TRBV29-1,TRBJ2-1,.,CSVEPGDSSYNEQFF
TRBV7-2,TRBJ2-5,TRBD2,CASSSLINSGGQETQYF
TRBV29-1,TRBJ1-1,.,CSVGGGRAMNTEAFF
TRBV6-5,TRBJ2-5,.,CASSLNRVGETQYF